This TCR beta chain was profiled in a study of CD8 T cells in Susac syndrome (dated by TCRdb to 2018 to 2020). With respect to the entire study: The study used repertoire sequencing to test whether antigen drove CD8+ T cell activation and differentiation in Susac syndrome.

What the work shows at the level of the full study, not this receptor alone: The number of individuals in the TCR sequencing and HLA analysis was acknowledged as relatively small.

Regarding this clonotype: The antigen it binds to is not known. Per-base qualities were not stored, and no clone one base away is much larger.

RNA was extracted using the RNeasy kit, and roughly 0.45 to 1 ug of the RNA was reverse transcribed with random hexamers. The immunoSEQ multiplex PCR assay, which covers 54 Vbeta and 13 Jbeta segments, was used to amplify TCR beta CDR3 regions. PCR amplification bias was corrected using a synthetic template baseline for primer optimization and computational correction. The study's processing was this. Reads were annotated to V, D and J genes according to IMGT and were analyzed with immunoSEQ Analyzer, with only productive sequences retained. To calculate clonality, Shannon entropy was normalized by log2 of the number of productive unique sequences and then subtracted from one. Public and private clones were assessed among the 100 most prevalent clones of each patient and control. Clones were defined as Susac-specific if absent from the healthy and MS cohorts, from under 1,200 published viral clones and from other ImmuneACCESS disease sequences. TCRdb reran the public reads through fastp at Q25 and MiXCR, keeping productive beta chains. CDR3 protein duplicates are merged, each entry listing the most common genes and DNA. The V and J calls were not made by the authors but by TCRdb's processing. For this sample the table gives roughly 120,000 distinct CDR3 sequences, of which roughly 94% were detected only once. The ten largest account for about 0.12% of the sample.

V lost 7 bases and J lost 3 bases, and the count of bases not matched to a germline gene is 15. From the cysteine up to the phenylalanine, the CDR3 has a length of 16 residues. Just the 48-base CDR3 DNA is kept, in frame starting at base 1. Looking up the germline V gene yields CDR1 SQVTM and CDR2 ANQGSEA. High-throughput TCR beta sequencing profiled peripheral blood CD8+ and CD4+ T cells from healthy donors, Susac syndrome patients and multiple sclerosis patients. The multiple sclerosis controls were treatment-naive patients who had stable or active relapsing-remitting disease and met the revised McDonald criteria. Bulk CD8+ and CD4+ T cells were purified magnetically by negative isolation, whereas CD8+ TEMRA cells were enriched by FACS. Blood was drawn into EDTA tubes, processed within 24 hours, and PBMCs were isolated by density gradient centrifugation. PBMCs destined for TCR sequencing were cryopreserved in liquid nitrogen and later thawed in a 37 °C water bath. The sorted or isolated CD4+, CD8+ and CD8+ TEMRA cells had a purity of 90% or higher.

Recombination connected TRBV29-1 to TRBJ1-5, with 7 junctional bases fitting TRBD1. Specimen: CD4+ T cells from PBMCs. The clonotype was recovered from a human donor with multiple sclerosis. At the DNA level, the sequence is TGCAGCGGGACGTTAGGCCTGACAGGGAACAATCAGCCCCAGCATTTT. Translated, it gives CSGTLGLTGNNQPQHF.